These 7 T cell receptor beta chains were sequenced from one sample in a study of blood T cell repertoires in COVID-19. Generated by immunoSEQ multiplex PCR, the TCRdb table keeps only in-frame clones and is missing some. The sample carries about 190,000 clones, around nine tenths recorded once. The sequencing sample was made of peripheral blood. The receptor set was obtained from a human donor in a cohort sampled during active COVID-19.

The chain has TRBV4-1 and TRBJ2-2; a possible D gene is TRBD1 (5 bases). Germline CDR1 reads MGHRA; CDR2 reads YSYEKL. The CDR3 is made up of 14 amino acids. V lost 4 bases, J lost 6 bases, and 12 bases lay in between. The CDR3 protein is CASSLQGMSGELFF. The CDR3 nucleotides are TGCGCCAGCAGCCTGCAGGGAATGTCCGGGGAGCTGTTTTTT.

The chain couples TRBV6-5 to TRBJ1-2; the match to TRBD1 covers 7 bases. The germline CDR1 and CDR2 sequences are MNHEY and SVGAGI. CDR3 length equals 14 residues. The ends lost 7 bases at V and 4 bases at J; junction bases unmatched: 9. The CDR3, as DNA: TGTGCCAGCATCCCTGGGACAGCGACCTATGGCTACACCTTC. Amino acid sequence: CASIPGTATYGYTF.

V and J are TRBV5-4 and TRBJ1-2, with TRBD1 as a possible D gene (5 bases). The CDR3 is 14 amino acids. V lost 0 bases to trimming and J lost 4 bases, with 10 bases between them. CDR1 SGHNT and CDR2 YYREEE come from the germline V gene (reference sequence). The CDR3 here is CASSLEGERYGYTF. CDR3 bases: TGTGCCAGCAGCTTGGAAGGGGAACGCTATGGCTACACCTTC.

This clone showed up just once. The chain has TRBV10-3 and TRBJ1-2; D is unresolved. The germline CDR1 and CDR2 sequences are ENHRY and SYGVKD. Trimming took off 0 bases at V and 6 bases at J, with 17 bases between the two ends. The CDR3 contains 16 residues. CDR3 DNA sequence: TGTGCCATCAGTGAGTCATTTTCCGCGGAATTAAATGGCTACACCTTC. Translating gives CAISESFSAELNGYTF.

V gene TRBV7-8 combines with J gene TRBJ1-1; no clear D gene. The CDR3 is made up of 13 amino acids. The V gene's germline CDR1 is SGHVS and CDR2 FQNEAQ. With 2 bases removed from V and 4 bases from J, the gap between germline ends came to 8 bases. In nucleotides, the CDR3 is TGTGCCAGCAGCTTAAGGGAGGGCACTGAAGCTTTCTTT. The encoded protein is CASSLREGTEAFF.

In this sample, this clone turned up a few times. Other DNA sequences in this sample translate to the same CDR3. This chain connects TRBV3-1 (or the pseudogene TRBV3-2) to TRBJ2-7; D gene unclear. The germline V gene has CDR1 LGHDT and CDR2 YNNKEL (reference sequence). V was trimmed by 3 bases and J by 2 bases, leaving 8 bases between them. This CDR3 is 13 amino acids long. In DNA, the CDR3 is TGTGCCAGCAGCCAGGTCACAGCCTACGAGCAGTACTTC. It codes for CASSQVTAYEQYF.

The chain couples TRBV11-2 to TRBJ2-1; TRBD2 aligns across 10 bases. The germline CDR1 and CDR2 sequences are SGHAT and FQNNGV. This CDR3 contains 17 residues. The V gene end was trimmed by 1 base and the J gene end by 8 bases; junction bases not matched to a gene: 11. CDR3 sequence reads: CASSLVVQRGGFHEQFF. The CDR3 DNA reads TGTGCCAGCAGCTTAGTAGTTCAGCGGGGGGGATTCCATGAGCAGTTCTTC.